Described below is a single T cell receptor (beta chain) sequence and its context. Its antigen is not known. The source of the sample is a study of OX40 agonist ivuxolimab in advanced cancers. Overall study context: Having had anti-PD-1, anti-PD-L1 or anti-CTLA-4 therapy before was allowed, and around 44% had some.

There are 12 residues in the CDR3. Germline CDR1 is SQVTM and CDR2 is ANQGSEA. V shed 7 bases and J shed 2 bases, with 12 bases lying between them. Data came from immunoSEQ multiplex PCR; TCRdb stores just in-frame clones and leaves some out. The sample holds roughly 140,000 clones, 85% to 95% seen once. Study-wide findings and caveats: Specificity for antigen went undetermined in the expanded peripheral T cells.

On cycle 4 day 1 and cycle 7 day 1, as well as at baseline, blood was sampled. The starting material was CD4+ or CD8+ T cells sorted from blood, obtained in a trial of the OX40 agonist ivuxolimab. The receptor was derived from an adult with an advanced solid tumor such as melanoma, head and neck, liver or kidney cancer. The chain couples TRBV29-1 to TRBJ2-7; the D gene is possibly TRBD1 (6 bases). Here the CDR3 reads CSAWTAAYEQYF. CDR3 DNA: TGCAGCGCCTGGACAGCAGCCTACGAGCAGTACTTC.